These T cell receptor beta chains were read from a single sample in a study of blood T cell repertoires in COVID-19. The method was immunoSEQ multiplex PCR; TCRdb's version includes in-frame clones alone and lacks a portion of them. The sample has around 200,000 clones; roughly 90% are singletons. The sequenced sample was peripheral blood. These receptors were collected from a man aged 50 to 59 with acute or convalescent COVID-19. The CDR3 runs from the conserved cysteine through the conserved F or W. Fields, in order: V gene, D gene, clone size, J gene, CDR3 DNA, CDR3 protein. D genes are given only for firm matches. Clone size is stated in some rows and not others, as once, few, many or a class when expanded.

v_gene: TRBV7-9
d_gene: .
abundance: .
j_gene: TRBJ1-1
CDR3nt: TGTGCCAGCAGCTTAGCTCAGGTTGAAGCTTTCTTT
CDR3aa: CASSLAQVEAFF

v_gene: TRBV7-3
d_gene: TRBD1
abundance: .
j_gene: TRBJ2-1
CDR3nt: TGTGCCAGCAGCTTAGTATTCCAGGGGGCGGTGAATGAGCAGTTCTTC
CDR3aa: CASSLVFQGAVNEQFF

v_gene: TRBV19
d_gene: .
abundance: .
j_gene: TRBJ1-5
CDR3nt: TGTGCCAGTAGTACCCCGCAGGGGTCGCCCACGTGGAATCAGCCCCAGCATTTT
CDR3aa: CASSTPQGSPTWNQPQHF

v_gene: TRBV15
d_gene: .
abundance: .
j_gene: TRBJ2-5
CDR3nt: TGTGCCACCAGCCTAGACAGGTCTGAGACCCAGTACTTC
CDR3aa: CATSLDRSETQYF

v_gene: TRBV19
d_gene: TRBD1
abundance: few
j_gene: TRBJ1-2
CDR3nt: TGTGCCAGTAGTACGGACAGGGACTATGGCTACACCTTC
CDR3aa: CASSTDRDYGYTF

v_gene: TRBV5-1
d_gene: TRBD1
abundance: .
j_gene: TRBJ2-3
CDR3nt: TGCGCCAGCAGCACCCGGACAGGGGCAGATACGCAGTATTTT
CDR3aa: CASSTRTGADTQYF

v_gene: TRBV7-3
d_gene: TRBD2
abundance: .
j_gene: TRBJ2-1
CDR3nt: TGTGCCAGCAGCTCCACTAGCGACTCCTACAATGAGCAGTTCTTC
CDR3aa: CASSSTSDSYNEQFF

v_gene: TRBV19
d_gene: TRBD2
abundance: .
j_gene: TRBJ2-7
CDR3nt: TGTGCCAGTAGTATAAAGCCGGGACTAGCGGGAGAGGAGTACGAGCAGTACTTC
CDR3aa: CASSIKPGLAGEEYEQYF

v_gene: TRBV11-2
d_gene: .
abundance: .
j_gene: TRBJ1-1
CDR3nt: TGTGCCAGCAGCTTAGCAGGGTACAGTCAAGCTTTCTTT
CDR3aa: CASSLAGYSQAFF

v_gene: TRBV27
d_gene: .
abundance: .
j_gene: TRBJ1-1
CDR3nt: TGTGCCAGCAGTTTCACGGGGGACACTGAAGCTTTCTTT
CDR3aa: CASSFTGDTEAFF

v_gene: TRBV7-9
d_gene: TRBD2
abundance: once
j_gene: TRBJ2-1
CDR3nt: TGTGCCAGCAGCCCCACCGGGAGGGTCAATGAGCAGTTCTTC
CDR3aa: CASSPTGRVNEQFF

v_gene: TRBV6-5
d_gene: .
abundance: .
j_gene: TRBJ1-1
CDR3nt: TGTGCCAGCAGTTACTCCACAGGAGTTACTTTCTTT
CDR3aa: CASSYSTGVTFF

v_gene: TRBV7-9
d_gene: .
abundance: .
j_gene: TRBJ1-2
CDR3nt: TGTGCCAGCAGCCCTTCGGGAGTTAGTCTATTCGCCTTC
CDR3aa: CASSPSGVSLFAF

v_gene: TRBV21-1
d_gene: .
abundance: once
j_gene: TRBJ2-3
CDR3nt: TGTGCCAGCGGACTGGGCGCGACCACAGATACGCAGTATTTT
CDR3aa: CASGLGATTDTQYF

v_gene: TRBV9
d_gene: TRBD1
abundance: .
j_gene: TRBJ1-2
CDR3nt: TGTGCCAGCAGCCAAAACCCTACCGGGACAGGGGAGTCCTATGGCTACACCTTC
CDR3aa: CASSQNPTGTGESYGYTF

v_gene: TRBV7-9
d_gene: .
abundance: .
j_gene: TRBJ1-5
CDR3nt: TGTGCCAGCAGCTCAAATTCGGGGCCCCAGCATTTT
CDR3aa: CASSSNSGPQHF

v_gene: TRBV6-5
d_gene: TRBD2
abundance: .
j_gene: TRBJ2-3
CDR3nt: TGTGCCAGCATGCCGGGAGGGAGGACAGATACGCAGTATTTT
CDR3aa: CASMPGGRTDTQYF

v_gene: TRBV20-1
d_gene: .
abundance: .
j_gene: TRBJ1-5
CDR3nt: TGCAGTGCTAGTCTCCAGGGCGGCCAGCCCCAGCATTTT
CDR3aa: CSASLQGGQPQHF

v_gene: TRBV7-6
d_gene: TRBD2
abundance: .
j_gene: TRBJ2-3
CDR3nt: TGTGCCAGCAGCTTAGGGCCTAGCGGGAGCACAGATACGCAGTATTTT
CDR3aa: CASSLGPSGSTDTQYF

v_gene: TRBV2
d_gene: TRBD1
abundance: .
j_gene: TRBJ2-5
CDR3nt: TGTGCCAGCAGTGAAAACAGGGGGGAGACCCAGTACTTC
CDR3aa: CASSENRGETQYF

v_gene: TRBV3-1/TRBV3-2
d_gene: TRBD1
abundance: .
j_gene: TRBJ1-1
CDR3nt: TGTGCCAGCAGCCAAGGGGACAGGGGGGGGACTGAAGCTTTCTTT
CDR3aa: CASSQGDRGGTEAFF

v_gene: TRBV11-2
d_gene: TRBD2
abundance: .
j_gene: TRBJ2-2
CDR3nt: TGTGCCAGCAGCCCCCCGGGACTAGCGGGGGGCACCGGGGAGCTGTTTTTT
CDR3aa: CASSPPGLAGGTGELFF

v_gene: TRBV27
d_gene: TRBD2
abundance: .
j_gene: TRBJ2-3
CDR3nt: TGTGCCAGCAGTTTCTCTAGCGGGGGGGGCACAGATACGCAGTATTTT
CDR3aa: CASSFSSGGGTDTQYF

v_gene: TRBV2
d_gene: TRBD1
abundance: .
j_gene: TRBJ2-1
CDR3nt: TGTGCCAGCAGCCCTGCAGGGGGCCCCTACAATGAGCAGTTCTTC
CDR3aa: CASSPAGGPYNEQFF

v_gene: TRBV5-1
d_gene: TRBD1
abundance: .
j_gene: TRBJ1-4
CDR3nt: TGCGCCAGCAGTTCCCAACCGGACAGGGTGGAAGAAAAACTGTTTTTT
CDR3aa: CASSSQPDRVEEKLFF

v_gene: TRBV6-2/TRBV6-3
d_gene: TRBD1
abundance: .
j_gene: TRBJ1-1
CDR3nt: TGTGCCAGCAGTTTCCTCCTTGGGACAGGGTCGTTCGGCACTGAAGCTTTCTTT
CDR3aa: CASSFLLGTGSFGTEAFF

v_gene: TRBV2
d_gene: TRBD1
abundance: .
j_gene: TRBJ1-2
CDR3nt: TGTGCCAGCAGCGGAGCCGGGACAGGGATTATATATGGCTACACCTTC
CDR3aa: CASSGAGTGIIYGYTF

v_gene: TRBV10-3
d_gene: TRBD1
abundance: once
j_gene: TRBJ1-2
CDR3nt: TGTGCCATCAGGGGGACAGGACTCAACTATGGCTACACCTTC
CDR3aa: CAIRGTGLNYGYTF

v_gene: TRBV9
d_gene: TRBD2
abundance: .
j_gene: TRBJ2-3
CDR3nt: TGTGCCAGCAGCCCCGGACTAGCGGGGGGCCCGAGCACAGATACGCAGTATTTT
CDR3aa: CASSPGLAGGPSTDTQYF